Listed below are T cell receptor beta chains from one sample, sequenced in a study of beta chain features in type 1 diabetes. Repertoires were generated with immunoSEQ multiplex PCR, while TCRdb's copy carries only in-frame clones and drops some. The sample lists roughly 180,000 clones, about 12% occurring once. The sequenced sample was central memory CD4+ T cells from blood. Receptor source: a woman in her late teens or twenties in good health. Each CDR3 is given with its conserved first and last residue. The D gene is left open where the match is weak. Not every row has a clone size; where given, it reads once, few, many or a size class.

>TRBD1|TRBV28|NA|TRBJ2-2
CASRLSGTGTGELFF
TGTGCCAGCAGACTTTCCGGGACAGGGACCGGGGAGCTGTTTTTT
>TRBD2|TRBV4-3|NA|TRBJ2-7
CASSRTAGGPYEQYF
TGCGCCAGCAGCCGGACTGCGGGGGGCCCCTACGAGCAGTACTTC
>TRBD1|TRBV18|NA|TRBJ2-5
CASSARDRGLETQYF
TGTGCCAGCTCAGCCCGGGACAGGGGGCTGGAGACCCAGTACTTC
>NA|TRBV7-9|NA|TRBJ1-1
CASSLVKGKGGDTEAFF
TGTGCCAGCAGCTTAGTCAAGGGAAAGGGAGGGGACACTGAAGCTTTCTTT
>TRBD1|TRBV18|few|TRBJ1-5
CASSLPGQNQPQHF
TGTGCCAGCTCACTCCCGGGACAGAATCAGCCCCAGCATTTT
>NA|TRBV4-1|NA|TRBJ2-2
CASSQEGRGTGELFF
TGCGCCAGCAGCCAAGAAGGCCGGGGGACCGGGGAGCTGTTTTTT
>NA|TRBV6-1|few|TRBJ1-2
CASTSPGGTYGYTF
TGTGCCAGCACTTCACCGGGGGGGACCTATGGCTACACCTTC
>TRBD1|TRBV4-1|few|TRBJ2-5
CASSQGQGIKTQYF
TGCGCCAGCAGCCAGGGACAGGGCATAAAGACCCAGTACTTC
>TRBD1|TRBV6-5|NA|TRBJ1-1
CASSYRGQTSNTEAFF
TGTGCCAGCAGTTACCGGGGACAGACTTCGAACACTGAAGCTTTCTTT
>NA|TRBV29-1|few|TRBJ1-1
CSEHRAGTEAFF
TGCAGCGAGCACAGGGCTGGGACTGAAGCTTTCTTT
>TRBD1|TRBV5-1|few|TRBJ2-2
CASQGQGAITGELFF
TGCGCCAGCCAGGGACAGGGGGCGATCACCGGGGAGCTGTTTTTT